The TCR beta chain under discussion was sequenced for a study of blood T cell repertoires in COVID-19. Study at large: Material from acute and convalescent COVID-19 was sourced from the United States, Italy and Spain. PBMCs, B-cell-depleted T cells, or T cells were the source of the cDNA or gDNA that made up the material.

Per the authors' pipeline: The authors estimated nucleated cell counts from reference gene primer amplification. This table comes from immunoSEQ multiplex PCR, and its TCRdb copy is limited to in-frame clones, with some not included. The V and J calls and the clone size are those of that table, but D and trimming were determined from the DNA. The sample lists some 150,000 clones; around 90% were seen once. CDR3 length: 15 amino acids. The germline CDR1 and CDR2 sequences are LNHDA and SQIVND (reference sequence). Trimming cost V 7 bases and J 6 bases, with 16 bases left between them. The chain links TRBV19 to TRBJ1-6, with D perhaps matching TRBD1 (6 bases). The sequenced sample consisted of peripheral blood. The receptor comes from a man aged 50-59 years with acute or convalescent COVID-19. The CDR3 nucleotides read TGTGCCAGTATTCCGAGCGGACAGATTAATTCACCCCTCCACTTT. Protein sequence: CASIPSGQINSPLHF.